This TCR beta chain was documented in a study of cytomegalovirus exposure and HLA in healthy donors. The PCR was carried out with 60 Vbeta primers and 13 Jbeta primers. Here immunoSEQ multiplex PCR was the method, and the copy in TCRdb shows in-frame clones only, minus some. The sample carries roughly 130,000 clones, just over 70% recorded once. Germline CDR1 LGHNA, CDR2 YNFKEQ. V lost 4 bases and J lost 3; bases outside the gene matches: 10. The CDR3 length is 17 residues. Sequencing used PBMCs. This receptor was obtained from a woman aged 55-70 years in good health and CMV-seropositive. The V gene is TRBV4-2, the J gene TRBJ2-1, with TRBD2 identical over 9 bases. In DNA, the CDR3 is TGTGCCAGCAGCCCGATCCCTTCAGCGGGGGGCTACAATGAGCAGTTCTTC. Translated, it gives CASSPIPSAGGYNEQFF.